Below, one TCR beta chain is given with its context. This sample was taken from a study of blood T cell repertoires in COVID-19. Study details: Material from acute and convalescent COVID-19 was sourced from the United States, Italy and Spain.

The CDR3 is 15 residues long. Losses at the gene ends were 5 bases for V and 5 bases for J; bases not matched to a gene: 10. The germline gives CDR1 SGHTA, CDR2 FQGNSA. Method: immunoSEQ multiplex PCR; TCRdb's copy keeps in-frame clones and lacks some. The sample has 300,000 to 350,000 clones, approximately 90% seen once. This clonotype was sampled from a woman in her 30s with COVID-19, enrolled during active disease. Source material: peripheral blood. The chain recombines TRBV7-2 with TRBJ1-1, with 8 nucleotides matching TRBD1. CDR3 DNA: TGTGCCAGCAGCCCCGACAGGGGCCGGGGGACTGAAGCTTTCTTT. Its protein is CASSPDRGRGTEAFF.